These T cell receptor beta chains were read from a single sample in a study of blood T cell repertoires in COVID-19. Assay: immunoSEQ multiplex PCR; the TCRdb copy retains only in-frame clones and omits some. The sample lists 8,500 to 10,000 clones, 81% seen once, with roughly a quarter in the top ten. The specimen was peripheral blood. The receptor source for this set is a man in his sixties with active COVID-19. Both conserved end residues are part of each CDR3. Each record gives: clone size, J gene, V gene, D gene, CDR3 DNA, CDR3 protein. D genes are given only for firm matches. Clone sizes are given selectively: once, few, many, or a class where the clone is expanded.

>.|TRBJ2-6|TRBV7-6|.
TGTGCCAGCATACCAGAGGCTGGGGCCAACGTCCTGACTTTC
CASIPEAGANVLTF
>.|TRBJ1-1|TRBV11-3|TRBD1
TGTGCCAGCAGCCTCCGACAGGGTGAAGCTTTCTTT
CASSLRQGEAFF
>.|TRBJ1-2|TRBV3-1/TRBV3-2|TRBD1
TGTGCCAGCAGCCGGGGAGAGCTTGCAGGCTCGACCGGGACAGGGGCACAGGTGAGAGGCTACACCTTC
CASSRGELAGSTGTGAQVRGYTF
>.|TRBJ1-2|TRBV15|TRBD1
TGTGCCACCAGCAGAAAGGGACAGCTTAGCTATGGCTACACCTTC
CATSRKGQLSYGYTF
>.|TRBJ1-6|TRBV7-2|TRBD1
TGTGCCAGCAGCCCCCACCGGGACAGGATTTTGAATAATTCACCCCTCCACTTT
CASSPHRDRILNNSPLHF
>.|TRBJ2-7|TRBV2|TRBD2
TGTGCCAGCAAACTAGCGGTCCTCTCCTACGAGCAGTACTTC
CASKLAVLSYEQYF
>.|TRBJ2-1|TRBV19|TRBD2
TGTGCCAGTAGTATAGATTCGGGGAATAGCGGGATAGTAAATGAGCAGTTCTTC
CASSIDSGNSGIVNEQFF
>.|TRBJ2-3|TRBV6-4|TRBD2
TGTGCCAGCAGTTTATTAGCGGGGGAGACAGATACGCAGTATTTT
CASSLLAGETDTQYF
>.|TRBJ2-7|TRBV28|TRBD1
TGTGCCAGCAGTTTTCTAGGACAGGGGAAGGCCTACGAGCAGTACTTC
CASSFLGQGKAYEQYF
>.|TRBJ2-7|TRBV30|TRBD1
TGTGCCTGGAGCCCACAGGGGGCCGGTTCCTACGAGCAGTACTTC
CAWSPQGAGSYEQYF
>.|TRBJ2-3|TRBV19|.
TGTGCCAGTAGTAACCGGGTCCCCACAGATACGCAGTATTTT
CASSNRVPTDTQYF
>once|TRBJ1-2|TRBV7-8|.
TGTGCCAGCAGCTTTTCTGTGGCCAACTATGGCTACACCTTC
CASSFSVANYGYTF
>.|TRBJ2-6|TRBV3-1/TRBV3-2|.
TGTGCCAGCACTCCATACGGGGTCCCGACCCCAACTGGGGCCAACGTCCTGACTTTC
CASTPYGVPTPTGANVLTF
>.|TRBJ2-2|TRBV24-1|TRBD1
TGTGCCACCAGTGAGGCGGGACAGGGGATTCTGGCCGGGGAGCTGTTTTTT
CATSEAGQGILAGELFF
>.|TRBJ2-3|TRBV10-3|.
TGTGCCACCCAGTCCACAGATACGCAGTATTTT
CATQSTDTQYF
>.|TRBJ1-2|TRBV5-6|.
TGTGCCAGCAGCCCGGGGGTAGGAGTTCGAAGCTATGGCTACACCTTC
CASSPGVGVRSYGYTF
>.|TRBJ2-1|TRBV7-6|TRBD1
TGTGCCAGCAGCCGCCGTGGGACAGCAATATACAATGAGCAGTTCTTC
CASSRRGTAIYNEQFF
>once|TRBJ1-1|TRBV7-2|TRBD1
TGTGCCAGCAGCTTAATGGACAGGGGAACTGAAGCTTTCTTT
CASSLMDRGTEAFF
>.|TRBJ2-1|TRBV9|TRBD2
TGTGCCAGCAGCCTTACTGCGGGGGGGTCAACCAATGAGCAGTTCTTC
CASSLTAGGSTNEQFF
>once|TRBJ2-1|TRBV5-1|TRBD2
TGCGCCAGCAGAAGAGTAGCGGGGTCCTCCTACAATGAGCAGTTCTTC
CASRRVAGSSYNEQFF
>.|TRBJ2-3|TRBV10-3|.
TGTGCCATCAGTGCTTTCTCGACAGATACGCAGTATTTT
CAISAFSTDTQYF
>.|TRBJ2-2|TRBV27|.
TGTGCCAGCAGTTTTGGTAGTCGGACCGGGGAGCTGTTTTTT
CASSFGSRTGELFF
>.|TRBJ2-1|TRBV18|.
TGTGCCAGCTCACCACCCTTGCGCGGTGAGCAGTTCTTC
CASSPPLRGEQFF
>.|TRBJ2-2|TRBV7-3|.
TGTGCCAGCAGCCCGATTGCGACCGGGGAGCTGTTTTTT
CASSPIATGELFF
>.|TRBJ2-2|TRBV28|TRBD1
TGTGCCAGCAGTCGGACAGGGAACACCGGGGAGCTGTTTTTT
CASSRTGNTGELFF
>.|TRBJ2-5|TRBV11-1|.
TGTGCCAGCAGCCCCTCCGGGAATTTCGGGACCCAGTACTTC
CASSPSGNFGTQYF
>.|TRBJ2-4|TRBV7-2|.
TGTGCCAGCAGCTCGCAAGGGGAAAACATTCAGTACTTC
CASSSQGENIQYF
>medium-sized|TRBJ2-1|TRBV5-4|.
TGTGCCAGCAGCTCAGGCGGAGGCTCCTACAATGAGCAGTTCTTC
CASSSGGGSYNEQFF
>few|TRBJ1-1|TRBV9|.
TGTGCCAGCAGCCGCTCGGGGGTTGAAGCTTTCTTT
CASSRSGVEAFF
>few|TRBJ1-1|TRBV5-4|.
TGTGCCAGCAGCTTAATCGACCAGGGCACTGAAGCTTTCTTT
CASSLIDQGTEAFF
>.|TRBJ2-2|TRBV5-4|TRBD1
TGTGCCAGCAGCTCGGCCGAAGGGGGCGTCACCGGGGAGCTGTTTTTT
CASSSAEGGVTGELFF
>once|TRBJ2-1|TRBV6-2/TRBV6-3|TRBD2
TGTGCCAGCAGTTACAGGAGCGGGGGGTTGAATGAGCAGTTCTTC
CASSYRSGGLNEQFF
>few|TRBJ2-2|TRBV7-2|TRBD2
TGTGCCAGCAGCACGACTAGCGGGAGGGGTATGAACACCGGGGAGCTGTTTTTT
CASSTTSGRGMNTGELFF
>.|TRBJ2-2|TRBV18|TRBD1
TGTGCCAGCTCACCAGGACAGGGGGGGATCACCGGGGAGCTGTTTTTT
CASSPGQGGITGELFF
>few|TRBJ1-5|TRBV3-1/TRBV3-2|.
TGTGCCAGCAGCCATCGTCCTAGTCAGCCCCAGCATTTT
CASSHRPSQPQHF
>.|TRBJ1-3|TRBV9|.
TGTGCCAGCAGCGTAGCCTTATTTGGAAACACCATATATTTT
CASSVALFGNTIYF
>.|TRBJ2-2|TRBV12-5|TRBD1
TGTGCTAGTGGCCCGGACAGGGGTGCCGGGGAGCTGTTTTTT
CASGPDRGAGELFF
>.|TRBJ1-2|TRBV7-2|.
TGTGCCAGCACCGGCTATGGCTACACCTTC
CASTGYGYTF
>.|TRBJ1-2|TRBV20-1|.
TGCAGTGCTGTAAGGGGCTATGGCTACACCTTC
CSAVRGYGYTF
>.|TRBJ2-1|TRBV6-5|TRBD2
TGTGCCAGCAGTTACTCGACTAGCACGGTTGAGCAGTTCTTC
CASSYSTSTVEQFF
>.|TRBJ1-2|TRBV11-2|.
TGTGCCAGCAGCGAAAGAGCGAGCGACTATGGCTACACCTTC
CASSERASDYGYTF
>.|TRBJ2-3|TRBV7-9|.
TGTGCCAGCAGCTTTCTCGTAGATACGCAGTATTTT
CASSFLVDTQYF
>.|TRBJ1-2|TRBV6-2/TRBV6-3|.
TGTGCCAGCAGTCCCAGCCGGCGACATCAAAACTATGGCTACACCTTC
CASSPSRRHQNYGYTF
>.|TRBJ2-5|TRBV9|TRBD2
TGTGCCAGCAGCGTAGGTCTAGCGGGGGGTCTGTACCAAGAGACCCAGTACTTC
CASSVGLAGGLYQETQYF
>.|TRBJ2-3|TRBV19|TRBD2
TGTGCCAGTAGTATAGCGGGTAGCGGGAGCACAGATACACAGTATTTT
CASSIAGSGSTDTQYF